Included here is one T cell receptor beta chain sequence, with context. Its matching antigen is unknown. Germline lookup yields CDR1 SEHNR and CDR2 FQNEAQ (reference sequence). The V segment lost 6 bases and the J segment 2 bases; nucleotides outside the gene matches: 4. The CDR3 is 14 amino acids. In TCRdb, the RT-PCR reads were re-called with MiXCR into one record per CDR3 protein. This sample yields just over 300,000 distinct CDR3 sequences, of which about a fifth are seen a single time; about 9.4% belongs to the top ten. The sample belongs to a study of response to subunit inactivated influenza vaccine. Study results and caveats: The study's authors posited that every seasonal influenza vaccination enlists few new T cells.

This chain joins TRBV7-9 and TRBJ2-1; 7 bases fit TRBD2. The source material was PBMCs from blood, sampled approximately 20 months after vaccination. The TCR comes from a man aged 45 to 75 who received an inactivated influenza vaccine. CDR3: CASRIAGPYNEQFF. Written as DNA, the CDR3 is TGTGCCAGCAGAATAGCGGGCCCCTACAATGAGCAGTTCTTC. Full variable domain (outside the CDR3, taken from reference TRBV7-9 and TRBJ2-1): DTGVSQNPRHKITKRGQNVTFRCDPISEHNRLYWYRQTLGQGPEFLTYFQNEAQLEKSRLLSDRFSAERPKGSFSTLEIQRTEQGDSAMYLCASRIAGPYNEQFFGPGTRLTVL.